These T cell receptor beta chains were read from a single sample in a study of blood T cells in healthy people across ages. MiXCR was run by TCRdb on the 5' RACE reads, yielding one entry per CDR3 protein. The table includes approximately 680,000 distinct CDR3 sequences, approximately 29% detected once. The sequencing input was blood. These receptors originate from a woman older than 75 in good health. Each CDR3 is given with its conserved first and last residue. Each record gives: clone size, CDR3 length, V gene, J gene, D gene, CDR3 DNA, CDR3 protein. D genes are given only for firm matches. Clone size is not always given. Where it is, it says once, few, many or a class for expanded clones.

.	14	TRBV6-5	TRBJ2-5	TRBD2	TGTGCCAGCAGTCCCGGACTAGGACGAGAGACCCAGTACTTC	CASSPGLGRETQYF
.	15	TRBV30	TRBJ2-5	TRBD1	TGTGCCTGGAGTGTGAAAGGGACAGCACAAGAGACCCAGTACTTC	CAWSVKGTAQETQYF
.	15	TRBV12-3/TRBV12-4	TRBJ2-1	.	TGTGCCAGCGGGGCCCGGGGGTCGCTGTACAATGAGCAGTTCTTC	CASGARGSLYNEQFF
many	14	TRBV6-1	TRBJ1-5	TRBD1	TGTGCCAGCAGCCGGGACAGGGTCGGACAGCCCCAGCATTTT	CASSRDRVGQPQHF
once	18	TRBV20-1	TRBJ2-1	.	TGCAGTGCTAGAGGGCCAGGGCCGAGGTGGGAGGCACGGAATGAGCAGTTCTTC	CSARGPGPRWEARNEQFF
many	14	TRBV10-2	TRBJ2-1	.	TGCGCCAGCAGTGAGTTAACGGGATTATATGAGCAGTTCTTC	CASSELTGLYEQFF
.	14	TRBV20-1	TRBJ1-1	.	TGCAGTGCTAGAGATTCCGACGGACACGCTGAAGCTTTCTTT	CSARDSDGHAEAFF
.	16	TRBV29-1	TRBJ2-3	.	TGCAGCGTTAAAGGAAAGGATGGAGGGAGCACAGATATGCAGTATTTT	CSVKGKDGGSTDMQYF
.	14	TRBV5-4	TRBJ1-4	TRBD1	TGTGCCAGCAGCGCGGGACAGAATAATGAAAAACTGTTTTTT	CASSAGQNNEKLFF
many	15	TRBV6-1	TRBJ2-1	.	TGTGCCAGCAGCCTCGGCCTAGATCGACAAGGTGAGCAGTTCTTC	CASSLGLDRQGEQFF
few	16	TRBV12-3/TRBV12-4	TRBJ2-5	TRBD2	TGTGCCAGCAGTTTAGAAGACGGGGGGAGCCAAGAGACCCAGTACTTC	CASSLEDGGSQETQYF